These 24 T cell receptor beta chains were all obtained from the same sample, sequenced in a study of CD8 T cells in ankylosing spondylitis. In TCRdb, the 5' RACE reads were re-called with MiXCR into one record per CDR3 protein. The sample has roughly 46,000 distinct CDR3 sequences; under 5% are singletons. Sequencing input: blood, either unsorted or a sorted T cell fraction (not recorded which). These receptors all stem from a female donor with ankylosing spondylitis or in good health (not recorded which).

In this sample, this clonotype turned up many times. The V gene is TRBV9, the J gene TRBJ1-6; maybe TRBD1 (6 bases). Germline loops: CDR1 SGDLS, CDR2 YYNGEE. The CDR3 is 16 amino acids. V dropped 0 bases and J dropped 8 bases, with 15 bases sitting between them. CDR3 sequence reads: CASSVDPQGWDSPLHF. The CDR3 DNA reads as TGTGCCAGCAGCGTAGACCCTCAGGGGTGGGATTCACCCCTCCACTTT.

This clonotype was observed at least ten times. The gene calls are TRBV9 and TRBJ2-1, with TRBD2 matching 9 bases. With V trimmed by 0 bases and J by 5 bases, 9 bases remained unmatched. From germline, CDR1 is SGDLS and CDR2 YYNGEE. The CDR3 covers 17 residues. This CDR3 reads CASSVGGGGVLNNEQFF. The CDR3 DNA is TGTGCCAGCAGCGTAGGCGGCGGGGGGGTACTGAACAATGAGCAGTTCTTC.

This clonotype was seen a handful of times. J is TRBJ2-7 and V is TRBV23-1, with 14 nucleotides matching TRBD2. TRBV23-1 is an ORF; its function is uncertain. The CDR3 sequence is 19 residues long. J was trimmed by 0 bases and V by 0 bases; bases with no gene match: 7. The CDR3 region is CASSQSGTSGGPPSYEQYF. CDR3 coding DNA: TGCGCCAGCAGTCAATCGGGGACTAGCGGGGGCCCCCCCTCCTACGAGCAGTACTTC.

This clonotype showed up many times. This chain joins TRBV9 and TRBJ2-5; 7 nucleotides line up with TRBD2. Germline V gene lookup returns CDR1 SGDLS and CDR2 YYNGEE. CDR3 length: 14 amino acids. With 0 bases clipped from V and 3 bases from J, the junction kept 2 bases outside the gene matches. The CDR3 spells CASSVGSGEETQYF. CDR3 sequence (DNA): TGTGCCAGCAGCGTAGGCAGCGGGGAAGAGACCCAGTACTTC.

This sequence joins TRBV9 and TRBJ2-3; D gene ambiguous. Germline V gives CDR1 SGDLS, CDR2 YYNGEE. The CDR3 is 16 amino acids. Deletions cut 0 bases from V and 3 bases from J, with 14 bases between. The CDR3 nucleotides are TGTGCCAGCAGCGTAGGGTCCGACGCCCGTACAGATACGCAGTATTTT. Residues: CASSVGSDARTDTQYF. The full variable domain, completed using reference TRBV9 and TRBJ2-3, is DSGVTQTPKHLITATGQRVTLRCSPRSGDLSVYWYQQSLDQGLQFLIQYYNGEERAKGNILERFSAQQFPDLHSELNLSSLELGDSALYFCASSVGSDARTDTQYFGPGTRLTVL.

The table lists this clonotype with many counts. The chain couples TRBV9 to TRBJ2-7, with 8 bases aligning to TRBD1. After removal of 4 bases from V and 4 bases from J, the junction contained 10 bases not matched to a gene. The CDR3 runs to 15 residues. The germline gives CDR1 SGDLS, CDR2 YYNGEE. The CDR3 nucleotides are TGTGCCAGCAGCCCACGACAGGGGACGCGTTACGAGCAGTACTTC. It yields the protein CASSPRQGTRYEQYF.

V gene TRBV9 combines with J gene TRBJ2-7; 10 nucleotides line up with TRBD2. Germline V lookup: CDR1 SGDLS, CDR2 YYNGEE. The trim removed 7 bases at V and 0 bases at J, leaving 13 bases unmatched. This CDR3 is built from 17 residues. The CDR3 bases are TGTGCCAGCGCCCGGGCTAGCGGGGGCCTGGACTCCTACGAGCAGTACTTC. Its translation: CASARASGGLDSYEQYF.

This clonotype was recorded many times. This chain uses TRBV9 with TRBJ2-1; 10 nucleotides line up with TRBD2. The CDR3 is made up of 16 amino acids. Germline V gives CDR1 SGDLS, CDR2 YYNGEE. The trim removed 1 base at V and 9 bases at J, leaving 10 bases unmatched. In DNA form, the CDR3 reads TGTGCCAGCAGCGTAACGGTGTTAGCGGGGGGTAGTGAGCAGTTCTTC. The encoded protein is CASSVTVLAGGSEQFF.

This clonotype appeared many times. CDR3 sequence reads: CASSPGVDNQPQHF. The CDR3 region has the DNA TGTGCCAGCAGCCCCGGTGTTGACAATCAGCCCCAGCATTTT. This sequence joins TRBV9 and TRBJ1-5; D call uncertain. This CDR3 region has 14 residues. With 4 bases removed from V and 3 bases from J, the gap between germline ends came to 11 bases. Germline-derived CDR1 and CDR2 are SGDLS and YYNGEE.

This clonotype was recorded many times. The CDR3 loop reads CASSFGTGDSPLHF. In DNA, the CDR3 is TGTGCCAGCAGCTTTGGGACAGGGGATTCACCCCTCCACTTT. This chain links TRBV9 with TRBJ1-6, with 10 bases identical to TRBD1. This CDR3 has 14 residues. After removal of 4 bases from V and 8 bases from J, the junction contained 3 bases not matched to a gene. Germline V CDR1 and CDR2: SGDLS, YYNGEE.

This clonotype was counted many times. The rearrangement uses TRBV9 and TRBJ2-3; 9 nucleotides match TRBD2. The ends lost 7 bases at V and 3 bases at J; junction bases unmatched: 9. Germline assignment: CDR1 SGDLS and CDR2 YYNGEE. The CDR3 loop spans 15 amino acids. The CDR3 sequence: CASARLAGLTDTQYF. In DNA form, the CDR3 reads TGTGCCAGCGCCCGGCTAGCGGGGTTGACAGATACGCAGTATTTT.

Ten or more counts support this clonotype. The rearrangement uses TRBV9 and TRBJ2-1, with TRBD2 identical over 11 bases. Unmatched junction bases numbered 8, after V lost 0 bases and J lost 9 bases. The CDR3 has 16 residues. Germline CDR1 and CDR2: SGDLS and YYNGEE. The CDR3 sequence: CASSVAFSGGAVEQFF. CDR3 coding DNA: TGTGCCAGCAGCGTAGCTTTTAGCGGGGGGGCAGTTGAGCAGTTCTTC.

At least ten counts were recorded for this clonotype. The chain recombines TRBV9 with TRBJ1-1, with TRBD1 as a possible D gene (5 bases). The CDR3 is made up of 15 amino acids. V was shortened by 0 bases and J by 5 bases, with 14 bases between the two germline ends. CDR1 is SGDLS and CDR2 is YYNGEE in the germline V gene. CDR3 loop: CASSVGGGERTEAFF. CDR3 nucleotide sequence: TGTGCCAGCAGCGTAGGTGGGGGAGAACGGACTGAAGCTTTCTTT.

This clonotype has at least ten counts. This chain connects TRBV9 to TRBJ2-3; 9 bases fit TRBD2. Trimming cost V 3 bases and J 5 bases; bases outside gene matches: 10. Germline V lookup: CDR1 SGDLS, CDR2 YYNGEE. The CDR3 loop spans 16 amino acids. This CDR3 reads CASSASVSGGIDTQYF. The CDR3 DNA reads as TGTGCCAGCAGCGCGAGCGTTAGCGGGGGAATAGATACGCAGTATTTT.

This clonotype was picked up many times. J is TRBJ2-2 and V is TRBV9, with D perhaps TRBD2 (6 bases). From germline, CDR1 is SGDLS and CDR2 YYNGEE. The CDR3 sequence is 18 residues long. V was trimmed by 4 bases and J by 0 bases, leaving 19 bases between them. The DNA for the CDR3 is TGTGCCAGCAGCTCGAGAGGGTCGGGAGCCGCGAACACCGGGGAGCTGTTTTTT. Its protein product is CASSSRGSGAANTGELFF.

This clonotype was counted many times. This rearrangement joins TRBV9 to TRBJ2-3; D may be TRBD1 or TRBD2 (6 bases each). The V end was cut by 3 bases, the J end by 5 bases, with 16 bases between. Germline V gene data show CDR1 as SGDLS and CDR2 as YYNGEE. This CDR3 comprises 15 residues. CDR3 nucleotide sequence: TGTGCCAGCAGCGCAAGGGGGGTATCAGGAGATACGCAGTATTTT. Amino acid sequence: CASSARGVSGDTQYF.

This clonotype occurred many times. The chain employs TRBV9 and TRBJ2-2, with TRBD1 matching over 7 bases. Germline CDR1 is SGDLS and CDR2 is YYNGEE. The CDR3 has 17 residues. The junction had 11 bases not matched to a gene; V was cut back by 4 bases and J by 2 bases. The CDR3 sequence: CASSPDPGQINTGELFF. The CDR3 DNA sequence: TGTGCCAGCAGCCCGGACCCGGGACAGATTAACACCGGGGAGCTGTTTTTT.

The CDR3 region has the DNA TGTGCCAGCAGCGTAGTCGGGACTTGGGAGACCCAGTACTTC. It yields the protein CASSVVGTWETQYF. The rearrangement links TRBV9 to TRBJ2-5; D perhaps matches TRBD2 (6 bases). The V gene's germline CDR1 is SGDLS and CDR2 YYNGEE. The ends were cut back, 0 bases at V and 5 bases at J, with 11 bases in the middle. The CDR3 has 14 residues.

This clonotype was detected only a few times. The chain is built from TRBV9 and TRBJ2-2; 8 positions agree with TRBD1. J lost 2 bases, V lost 3 bases, and 12 bases had no gene match. The CDR3 has 18 amino acids. The germline gives CDR1 SGDLS, CDR2 YYNGEE. The CDR3: CASSERRTGLGNTGELFF. CDR3 DNA sequence: TGTGCCAGCAGCGAGAGGAGGACAGGGTTAGGAAACACCGGGGAGCTGTTTTTT.

The table lists this clonotype with a few counts. The chain carries TRBV9 and TRBJ1-1; D is ambiguous. The CDR3 totals 14 residues. V lost 1 base and J lost 1, with 8 bases in between. Germline V CDR1 and CDR2: SGDLS, YYNGEE. As DNA, the CDR3 is TGTGCCAGCAGCGTATTAGACCAGAACACTGAAGCTTTCTTT. It codes for CASSVLDQNTEAFF.

Relative to its sample, this clonotype is medium-sized. This rearrangement joins TRBV9 to TRBJ1-1, with D possibly being TRBD1 (5 bases). The CDR3 totals 16 residues. The V end was cut by 4 bases, the J end by 0 bases, with 16 bases between. The V gene's germline CDR1 is SGDLS and CDR2 YYNGEE. In DNA, the CDR3 is TGTGCCAGCAGCCCGGACCCGACAGTTATGAACACTGAAGCTTTCTTT. Amino acid sequence: CASSPDPTVMNTEAFF.

This clonotype was observed many times. The chain is built from TRBV9 and TRBJ2-3, with TRBD2 matching 10 bases. V lost 0 bases and J lost 0; bases outside the gene matches: 4. The CDR3 has 17 residues. Germline CDR1 reads SGDLS; CDR2 reads YYNGEE. CDR3 in amino acids: CASSVGISGGSTDTQYF. The CDR3 DNA is TGTGCCAGCAGCGTAGGTATTAGCGGGGGGAGCACAGATACGCAGTATTTT.

Ten or more counts support this clonotype. J is TRBJ1-2 and V is TRBV9; 7 positions agree with TRBD1. With V trimmed by 4 bases and J by 3 bases, 9 bases remained unmatched. This CDR3 spans 15 amino acids. Germline-derived CDR1 and CDR2 are SGDLS and YYNGEE. The CDR3 region is CASSPQTGVDYGYTF. CDR3 nucleotides: TGTGCCAGCAGCCCACAAACAGGGGTGGACTATGGCTACACCTTC.

This clonotype was detected ten times or more. This sequence joins TRBV9 and TRBJ2-2; perhaps TRBD2 as D (7 bases). The germline gives CDR1 SGDLS, CDR2 YYNGEE. The V end lost 2 bases, the J end lost 5 bases, and 13 bases lay between the germline ends. The CDR3 contains 15 residues. The CDR3 sequence is CASSVQGGVTGELFF. For the CDR3, the DNA is TGTGCCAGCAGCGTCCAAGGGGGGGTAACCGGGGAGCTGTTTTTT.